These T cell receptor beta chains were read from a single sample in a study of blood T cell repertoires in COVID-19. Profiled with immunoSEQ multiplex PCR; TCRdb holds only in-frame clones, not every one. Of 35,000 to 45,000 clones in the sample, around nine tenths were seen once. The sequenced material came from peripheral blood. The receptors derive from a man aged 55 to 70 with active COVID-19. Both conserved end residues are part of each CDR3. Not every row has a clone size; where given, it reads once, few, many or a size class.

v_gene,j_gene,abundance,CDR3aa
TRBV6-2/TRBV6-3,TRBJ1-5,-,CASSYPKWQGASNQPQHF
TRBV7-9,TRBJ1-2,-,CASSKTTGGNYGYTF
TRBV19,TRBJ1-4,-,CAISRRAGEKLFF
TRBV19,TRBJ1-3,-,CASSTGRSGNTIYF
TRBV7-2,TRBJ2-3,once,CARTGSLTDTQYF
TRBV29-1,TRBJ2-3,-,CSVEGTGGGTDTQYF
TRBV27,TRBJ1-1,once,CASSLLGTENTEAFF
TRBV19,TRBJ1-5,-,CASSLTGNSNQPQHF
TRBV18,TRBJ2-3,once,CASTGGLDTQYF
TRBV7-8,TRBJ2-7,-,CASSLGGLAYEQYF
TRBV18,TRBJ2-2,-,CASSPRQGGNTGELFF
TRBV28,TRBJ2-3,-,CASSLSGGTDTQYF
TRBV9,TRBJ2-2,-,CASSLGTSGRAGELFF
TRBV6-5,TRBJ2-2,few,CASSYSRTVNTGELFF
TRBV7-3,TRBJ2-1,-,CASSLAVSSYNEQFF
TRBV28,TRBJ1-1,-,CASSLRPGRGDTEAFF
TRBV28,TRBJ1-5,-,CASSLNQGARNQPQHF
TRBV9,TRBJ1-4,once,CASSGTGGINEKLFF
TRBV9,TRBJ1-1,-,CASSVFQGVSMNTEAFF
TRBV7-8,TRBJ2-1,few,CASSLDRTTNEQFF
TRBV2,TRBJ2-3,-,CASTAGVKPDTQYF
TRBV24-1,TRBJ2-3,once,CATSEGSGADTQYF
TRBV14,TRBJ2-6,-,CASSQRVTGANVLTF
TRBV5-5,TRBJ2-3,-,CASSLELADTDTQYF
TRBV4-3,TRBJ2-5,-,CASSQDLRGQETQYF
TRBV7-9,TRBJ2-6,once,CASSDYRAGANVLTF
TRBV6-2/TRBV6-3,TRBJ2-7,-,CASSPDFDYEQYF
TRBV19,TRBJ1-6,-,CASSIRGQNSPLHF
TRBV18,TRBJ2-3,-,CASSPPLTGRKGTDTQYF
TRBV6-6,TRBJ2-7,-,CASIDWGSSYEQYF
TRBV11-2,TRBJ2-1,-,CASSWGTQSSEQFF
TRBV2,TRBJ2-1,-,CASSLDSGLRSEQFF
TRBV24-1,TRBJ2-5,-,CATSEPDRGLSLGETQYF
TRBV7-9,TRBJ1-5,-,CASSSGGYQPQHF
TRBV15,TRBJ2-3,-,CATSRDRGYRADTQYF
TRBV27,TRBJ1-6,-,CASSLSERNSPLHF
TRBV14,TRBJ2-3,-,CASSPWEGLRTDTQYF
TRBV2,TRBJ1-3,-,CAGTDTASGNTIYF
TRBV5-4,TRBJ2-7,-,CASSLASGRSYEQYF
TRBV4-1,TRBJ2-7,-,CASSQEDRPIFYEQYF
TRBV10-3,TRBJ2-2,-,CAISTTTGETGELFF
TRBV7-6,TRBJ2-1,-,CASSLAGSSYNEQFF
TRBV27,TRBJ2-3,-,CASSLRKREAGTDTQYF